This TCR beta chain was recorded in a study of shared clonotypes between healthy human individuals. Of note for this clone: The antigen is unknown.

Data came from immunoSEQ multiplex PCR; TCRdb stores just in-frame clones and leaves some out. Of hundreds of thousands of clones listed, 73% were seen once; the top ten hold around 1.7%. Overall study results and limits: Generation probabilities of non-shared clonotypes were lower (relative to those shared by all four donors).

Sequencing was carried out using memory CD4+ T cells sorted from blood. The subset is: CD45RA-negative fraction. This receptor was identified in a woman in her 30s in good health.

Written as DNA, the CDR3 is TGTGCCAGCAGCTTGGGGATTGGGGGCGGCACTGAAGCTTTCTTT. It encodes CASSLGIGGGTEAFF. This sequence joins TRBV11-2 and TRBJ1-1, with a weak D call TRBD1 (6 bases). The V end was cut by 3 bases, the J end by 4 bases, with 15 bases between. In germline, CDR1 is SGHAT, CDR2 FQNNGV. The CDR3 sequence is 15 residues long.